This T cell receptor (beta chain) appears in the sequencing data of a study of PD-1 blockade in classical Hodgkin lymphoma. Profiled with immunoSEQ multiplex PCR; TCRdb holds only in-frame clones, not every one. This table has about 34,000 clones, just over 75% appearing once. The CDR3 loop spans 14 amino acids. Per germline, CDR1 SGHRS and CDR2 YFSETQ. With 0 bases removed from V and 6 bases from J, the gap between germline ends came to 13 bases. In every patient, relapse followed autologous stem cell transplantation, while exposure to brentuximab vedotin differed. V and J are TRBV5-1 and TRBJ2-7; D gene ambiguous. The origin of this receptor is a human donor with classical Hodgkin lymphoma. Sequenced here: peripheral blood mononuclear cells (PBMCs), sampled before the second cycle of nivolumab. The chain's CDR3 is CASSLDPPTGEQYF. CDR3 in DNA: TGCGCCAGCAGCTTGGACCCTCCCACTGGCGAGCAGTACTTC.